This T cell receptor (beta chain) is drawn from a study of regulatory T cells in long-lasting Graves disease (dated by TCRdb to the early 2020s). For context, the study as a whole: Patients with newly diagnosed Graves' disease had been on antithyroid drugs for under 3 months. A total of 35 or so samples were covered by TCR sequencing, comprising approximately 13 persistent and 20 or so newly diagnosed Graves' disease patients. Peripheral blood TCR sequencing and RNA sequencing compared persistent Graves' disease patients with newly diagnosed Graves' disease patients. The study was conducted in China and was registered as a clinical trial. What the research found in general, with its limitations: Only the TCR beta chain was sequenced and analyzed. TRBV28, TRBJ1-2 and TRBJ2-5 were preferentially used in persistent disease, while TRBV20-1 and TRBJ2-1 were favored in newly diagnosed disease. Peripheral blood alone was examined, since thyroid tissue, which constituted the primary lesion, could not be accessed. More public clonotypes were shared among persistent patients (around 2,600) than among newly diagnosed patients (just under 1,000). Lower TCR Shannon entropy and fewer highly expanded clones were observed in persistent Graves' disease patients than in newly diagnosed patients, which suggested clonal expansion. As a limitation, the authors acknowledged that the small sample size may reduce accuracy.

Libraries were constructed by multiplex PCR. TCRdb names Illumina HiSeq 4000 as the instrument used. To build TCR beta libraries, CDR3 regions were amplified by Arm-PCR using iRepertoire HTBI primers. PCR products were gel purified before sequencing. Per the original workflow: Gene usage analysis of CDR3 amino acid clonotypes relied on the 55 to 80 TRBV and 14 TRBJ segments identified across samples. COPE and FqMerger were used to merge filtered high-quality paired reads into contigs. BLAST was used to align contigs to IMGT TRBV, TRBD and TRBJ reference genes, with CDR3 defined following IMGT. Clonotypes above 0.1% frequency were classified as highly expanded clones. Shannon entropy was used to measure repertoire diversity, and the Gini coefficient was used to measure V-J evenness. Clonotypes shared by more than one individual were considered public. In-frame beta chains were kept once TCRdb had trimmed the public reads at Q25 with fastp and called clones with MiXCR. For every CDR3 protein sequence, its rows merge into one entry that carries the most common genes and DNA. TCRdb, not the authors, supplied the V and J calls. The sample table holds 400,000 to 500,000 distinct CDR3 sequences, of which 16% were seen once. The ten most abundant clones make up about a quarter of the sample.

On this clonotype itself: Its binding antigen is unknown. Given a much more abundant clone one base away, this may be a read error.

The CDR3 numbers 16 residues from cysteine through phenylalanine. The retained sequence is limited to the CDR3, 48 bases, with the frame set at the first base. From a lookup of the germline V gene, CDR1 and CDR2 are MNHNS and SASEGT. The time point tag for this specimen amounts to: newly diagnosed GD, antithyroid drugs for less than 3 months. RNA was extracted from PBMCs in TRIzol for both TCR sequencing and RNA sequencing. The diagnosis of Graves' disease was made according to American Thyroid Association guidelines. Patients for the study were recruited at an endocrinology department in Xi'an, China. From each patient, 7.5 to 9.5 milliliters of peripheral blood was collected into an EDTA anticoagulant tube. Ficoll Paque Plus density gradient separation was used to isolate PBMCs, and no further T cell sorting was done. An Agilent 2100 Bioanalyzer and agarose gel were used to check RNA quality, and a NanoDrop 2000 was used to measure RNA concentration.

The data also belong to a second study, concerning T cells in Graves' hyperthyroidism and ophthalmopathy. In that second paper, the authors write: A patient counted as having stable Graves' hyperthyroidism if no progression to ophthalmopathy occurred over 18 months of follow-up. Hyperthyroidism patients were newly diagnosed, with disease duration under 2 months, and aged 18 to 65 years. Patients with uncontrolled infections, other autoimmune diseases, pregnancy or lactation were excluded. Diagnoses were established on the basis of clinical symptoms, serum thyroxine and TRAb, thyroid ultrasound, and orbital computed tomography. The TCR CDR3 was subjected to a first round of RT-PCR using the HTBI primer set and the Qiagen OneStep RT-PCR kit. Blood samples also contained most of the expanded thyroid clonotypes (frequency above 0.001), which suggests that blood repertoires may reflect thyroid immune responses. A model built on a 13 V-J signature distinguished ophthalmopathy from stable hyperthyroidism, reaching 87.88% sensitivity and around 81% specificity in cross-validation and 80%/75% in testing. During validation, the model predicted progression to ophthalmopathy a median of around 7 months ahead of onset, with almost 71% sensitivity and around 72% specificity. To identify distinguishing TCR V-J signatures, a discovery cohort of 90 to 100 patients was used, comprising some 45 with Graves' ophthalmopathy and around 60 with stable Graves' hyperthyroidism. An independent validation cohort of under 20 hyperthyroidism patients and about 15 patients who later progressed to ophthalmopathy tested prospective prediction of ophthalmopathy. The 75 to 100 discovery patients were divided at random into training and test sets in a 7:3 ratio. In addition, the study compared T-cell repertoires in thyroid tissue and in blood from six Graves' hyperthyroidism patients. After blood sampling, hyperthyroidism patients were treated with methimazole at a starting dose of 30 mg daily, and ophthalmopathy patients were treated with high-dose intravenous methylprednisolone. Libraries were constructed in a second round of multiplex PCR, after which size selection and purification were performed. The libraries were sequenced on an Illumina HiSeq2000 using paired-end 100 bp reads. Raw data were processed with SOAPnuke, discarding reads with adapters, uncalled bases, mean Phred below 15, or no exact constant-primer or identifier match. COPE v1.2.5 was used to merge high-quality paired reads, and clonotypes were defined as unique nucleotide sequences. MiTCR v1.1 was used to align the clonotypes against IMGT TRBV, TRBD and TRBJ reference segments. The analysis was restricted to V-J combinations with a frequency above 0.0001, which together covered roughly 99% of the repertoires. A TCS score was defined as the ratio between F50 (clonal expansion) and ExV (chaos), using BLOSUM62-based TCRdist between CDR3 peptides within each V-J. Welch's t-statistics and random forest reduced 450 to 600 V-J features to some 14, which were used in a naive Bayes classifier (R e1071). No statistical method was used to fix the sample size in advance, and group allocation was not hidden from the investigators. The paper describes TCR Vbeta CDR3 sequencing of more than 120 peripheral blood samples, made up of 43 ophthalmopathy patients, more than 70 hyperthyroidism patients and roughly 17 progressor patients.

Sequencing was performed on peripheral blood mononuclear cells (PBMCs), taken at new diagnosis, from a patient treated with antithyroid drugs. This sequence uses TRBV6-1 and TRBJ2-5; 10 central nucleotides agree with TRBD1. The receptor was isolated from a woman between 18 and 30 years old with Graves disease. Donor details come from another sample of the same person, matched by shared clones. The DNA sequence reads TGTGCCAGCAGTGTGTGGGGACAGGGGACCCAAGGGACCCAGTACTTC. It codes for CASSVWGQGTQGTQYF.